Below are 28 T cell receptor beta chains sequenced from a single sample in a study of blood T cell repertoires in COVID-19. Method: immunoSEQ multiplex PCR; TCRdb's copy keeps in-frame clones and lacks some. The sample lists roughly 140,000 clones, around 84% seen once, with 5.8% in the top ten. Sequenced input: PBMCs or T cells enriched from blood (not recorded which). Every receptor here comes from a woman in her forties or fifties who had been exposed to COVID-19.

J is TRBJ2-7 and V is TRBV6-5; D is undetermined. V lost 0 bases, J lost 0 bases, and 12 bases lay in between. Germline CDR1 and CDR2: MNHEY and SVGAGI. This CDR3 contains 16 residues. The CDR3 region is CASSYSFLGTSYEQYF. CDR3 sequence (DNA): TGTGCCAGCAGTTACTCGTTTCTTGGCACCTCCTACGAGCAGTACTTC.

The V call is TRBV7-8, the J call TRBJ2-7; 8 bases fit TRBD2. CDR1 and CDR2 from the germline V gene are SGHVS and FQNEAQ. V lost 2 bases to trimming and J lost 2 bases; unmatched junction nucleotides: 2. This CDR3 comprises 14 residues. The CDR3 is CASSLLAGPYEQYF. As DNA, the CDR3 is TGTGCCAGCAGCTTATTAGCGGGGCCCTACGAGCAGTACTTC.

V gene TRBV25-1 combines with J gene TRBJ1-4, with D perhaps matching TRBD1 (6 bases). This CDR3 region has 17 residues. Germline CDR1 and CDR2: MGHDK and SYGVNS. V was clipped by 4 bases and J by 8 bases, with 23 bases between them. CDR3 nucleotide sequence: TGTGCCAGCAGTGCACGGGACACCCTCCGAGGAGAGGAAAAACTGTTTTTT. Translated, it gives CASSARDTLRGEEKLFF.

This clone occurred once. This rearrangement joins TRBV3-1 (or the pseudogene TRBV3-2) to TRBJ2-7, with 8 bases matching TRBD1. The germline gives CDR1 LGHDT, CDR2 YNNKEL (reference sequence). The CDR3 consists of 13 residues. The J segment lost 11 bases and the V segment lost 1 base, leaving 7 bases of the junction unmatched. CDR3 residues: CASSQAPGQEEYF. The CDR3 bases are TGTGCCAGCAGCCAAGCGCCGGGACAGGAAGAGTACTTC.

This clone has just one count. CDR3 loop: CASTPPTDTEAFF. CDR3 in DNA: TGTGCCAGCACCCCACCCACGGACACTGAAGCTTTCTTT. The chain is built from TRBV12-3 or TRBV12-4 and TRBJ1-1; D remains unclear. This CDR3 spans 13 amino acids. Trimming took off 7 bases at V and 3 bases at J, with 12 bases between the two ends.

The rearrangement uses TRBV18 and TRBJ2-1; 12 bases match TRBD2. The CDR3 is 16 residues long. Germline V gives CDR1 KGHSH, CDR2 LQKENI. Trimming removed 10 bases from V and 5 bases from J; junction bases left unmatched: 12. DNA of the CDR3: TGTGCCACCACGACAGGACTAGCGGGACGGAACAATGAGCAGTTCTTC. Translation gives CATTTGLAGRNNEQFF.

The chain employs TRBV4-2 and TRBJ1-4; 7 bases map to TRBD1. The J segment lost 5 bases and the V segment lost 3 bases, leaving 3 bases of the junction unmatched. Germline V lookup: CDR1 LGHNA, CDR2 YNFKEQ. The CDR3 has 14 residues. CDR3 sequence: CASSHGTANEKLFF. DNA for the CDR3: TGTGCCAGCAGCCACGGGACAGCAAATGAAAAACTGTTTTTT.

This rearrangement joins TRBV6-5 to TRBJ2-5; TRBD1 matches at 12 bases. J gave up 5 bases and V 6 bases, and 7 bases lay outside the gene matches. Looked up from germline, CDR1 is MNHEY and CDR2 is SVGAGI. The CDR3 runs to 15 residues. As DNA, the CDR3 is TGTGCCAGCAGCCCCGGGACAGGGGGCATGGAGACCCAGTACTTC. Protein: CASSPGTGGMETQYF.

The genes are TRBV5-6 and TRBJ2-7, with 7 bases fitting TRBD1. V lost 2 bases and J lost 3; bases outside the gene matches: 2. The germline CDR1 and CDR2 sequences are SGHDT and YYEEEE. This CDR3 has 13 residues. The CDR3 loop reads CASSLPGGYEQYF. The CDR3 region has the DNA TGTGCCAGCAGCTTACCAGGGGGCTACGAGCAGTACTTC.

This chain connects TRBV4-1 to TRBJ2-5; 7 bases fit TRBD2. After removal of 4 bases from V and 4 bases from J, the junction contained 9 bases not matched to a gene. Germline V gene sequence: CDR1 MGHRA, CDR2 YSYEKL. There are 15 residues in the CDR3. The CDR3 here is CASSLVFTGGETQYF. CDR3 coding DNA: TGCGCCAGCAGCCTCGTCTTTACGGGGGGAGAGACCCAGTACTTC.

This chain joins TRBV28 and TRBJ2-6; D remains ambiguous. The CDR3 runs 14 residues. Deletions cut 3 bases from V and 4 bases from J, with 7 bases between. Per germline, CDR1 MDHEN and CDR2 SYDVKM. CDR3 in amino acids: CASSFQTGANVLTF. The CDR3 bases are TGTGCCAGCAGTTTCCAAACAGGGGCCAACGTCCTGACTTTC.

This chain links TRBV9 with TRBJ2-6; the D gene is possibly TRBD2 (5 bases). This CDR3 contains 16 residues. CDR1 and CDR2 (germline): SGDLS, YYNGEE. V gave up 3 bases and J gave up 4 bases, with 14 bases separating them. Written as DNA, the CDR3 is TGTGCCAGCAGCGCGACCGGGGTGTTCGGGGCCAACGTCCTGACTTTC. Protein: CASSATGVFGANVLTF.

This clone was counted a single time. The chain's CDR3 is CASSPARQGSNTGELFF. The CDR3 region has the DNA TGTGCCAGCAGCCCCGCTAGACAGGGATCGAACACCGGGGAGCTGTTTTTT. The chain joins TRBV11-2 to TRBJ2-2; 7 nucleotides agree with TRBD1. Germline assignment: CDR1 SGHAT and CDR2 FQNNGV. This CDR3 has 17 amino acids. Trimming removed 5 bases from V and 0 bases from J; junction bases left unmatched: 9. The full variable domain, with the rest looked up from reference TRBV11-2 and TRBJ2-2, is EAGVAQSPRYKIIEKRQSVAFWCNPISGHATLYWYQQILGQGPKLLIQFQNNGVVDDSQLPKDRFSAERLKGVDSTLKIQPAKLEDSAVYLCASSPARQGSNTGELFFGEGSRLTVL.

The CDR3 sequence is CASSYDRRGSQPQHF. The CDR3 nucleotides read TGTGCCAGCAGCTATGACAGGCGGGGGAGTCAGCCCCAGCATTTT. V gene TRBV6-2 or TRBV6-3 combines with J gene TRBJ1-5, with a weak D call TRBD1 (6 bases). V lost 6 bases to trimming and J lost 6 bases, with 18 bases between them. The CDR3 contains 15 residues. Germline CDR1 MNHEY, CDR2 SVGEGT.

V usage is TRBV10-3 and J usage is TRBJ1-3; D is undetermined. The ends were cut back, 7 bases at V and 0 bases at J, with 10 bases in the middle. Germline V gene lookup returns CDR1 ENHRY and CDR2 SYGVKD. The CDR3 runs to 14 residues. As DNA, the CDR3 is TGTGCCATCACGACACCTTACTCTGGAAACACCATATATTTT. Its protein product is CAITTPYSGNTIYF.

This rearrangement joins TRBV5-1 to TRBJ2-7; 11 bases agree with TRBD2. Germline assignment: CDR1 SGHRS and CDR2 YFSETQ. The J segment lost 1 base and the V segment lost 6 bases, leaving 15 bases of the junction unmatched. CDR3 length equals 18 residues. This CDR3 reads CASTLRGSGRAGSYEQYF. CDR3 nucleotides: TGCGCCAGCACCCTGAGAGGTAGCGGGAGGGCCGGGTCCTACGAGCAGTACTTC.

The chain combines TRBV6-2 or TRBV6-3 with TRBJ2-1; 7 bases line up with TRBD2. Germline CDR1 is MNHEY and CDR2 is SVGEGT. The CDR3 contains 15 residues. With V trimmed by 2 bases and J by 5 bases, 6 bases remained unmatched. CDR3 residues: CASSYLGGRDNEQFF. The CDR3 bases are TGTGCCAGCAGTTACCTTGGGGGGAGGGACAATGAGCAGTTCTTC.

The CDR3 DNA follows: TGCGCCAGCAGCCAAGATGGGACAGGCAATGAGCAGTTCTTC. The encoded protein is CASSQDGTGNEQFF. V gene TRBV4-3 combines with J gene TRBJ2-1; 8 bases fit TRBD1. The trim removed 0 bases at V and 6 bases at J, leaving 1 base unmatched. The CDR3 contains 14 residues. Germline values: CDR1 LGHNA, CDR2 YSLEER.

V gene TRBV5-6 combines with J gene TRBJ1-6; the D gene is possibly TRBD1 (6 bases). The CDR3 totals 15 residues. Trimming removed 0 bases at V and 6 bases at J, with 10 bases between. The germline V gene has CDR1 SGHDT and CDR2 YYEEEE. The CDR3 nucleotides are TGTGCCAGCAGCTTGGGGGGGCCACCTAATTCACCCCTCCACTTT. Translating gives CASSLGGPPNSPLHF. Full variable domain (missing parts from reference TRBV5-6 and TRBJ1-6): DAGVTQSPTHLIKTRGQQVTLRCSPKSGHDTVSWYQQALGQGPQFIFQYYEEEERQRGNFPDRFSGHQFPNYSSELNVNALLLGDSALYLCASSLGGPPNSPLHFGNGTRLTVT.

The chain couples TRBV11-3 to TRBJ2-1, with a possible D match to TRBD2 (6 bases). Trimming stripped 5 bases from V and 0 bases from J, with 14 bases between. The CDR3 extends over 16 amino acids. In germline, CDR1 is SGHNT, CDR2 YENEEA. CDR3 amino acids: CASSPGRGSSYNEQFF. Here the CDR3 DNA reads TGTGCCAGCAGCCCCGGACGGGGGAGCTCCTACAATGAGCAGTTCTTC.

The rearrangement joins TRBV29-1 to TRBJ2-5; D not certain. Germline-derived CDR1 and CDR2 are SQVTM and ANQGSEA. V was trimmed by 7 bases and J by 4 bases, leaving 10 bases between them. This CDR3 is built from 11 residues. In DNA form, the CDR3 reads TGCAGCGCTGACGGTGGAGAGACCCAGTACTTC. Translation gives CSADGGETQYF.

The chain links TRBV12-5 to TRBJ1-5; TRBD1 matches 9 bases. After removal of 0 bases from V and 1 base from J, the junction contained 7 bases not matched to a gene. The CDR3 is made up of 18 amino acids. The V gene's germline CDR1 is LGHNT and CDR2 FRNRAP. The DNA for the CDR3 is TGTGCTAGTGGTTTGGTACGACTAGGGACAGGGAGCAATCAGCCCCAGCATTTT. Translated: CASGLVRLGTGSNQPQHF. Drawing the rest from reference TRBV12-5 and TRBJ1-5, the complete variable domain is DARVTQTPRHKVTEMGQEVTMRCQPILGHNTVFWYRQTMMQGLELLAYFRNRAPLDDSGMPKDRFSAEMPDATLATLKIQPSEPRDSAVYFCASGLVRLGTGSNQPQHFGDGTRLSIL.

This clone was found once. This rearrangement joins TRBV9 to TRBJ2-5, with 8 bases that match TRBD2. Germline V lookup: CDR1 SGDLS, CDR2 YYNGEE. The length of the CDR3 is 16 residues. With V trimmed by 4 bases and J by 5 bases, 13 bases remained unmatched. The CDR3, as DNA: TGTGCCAGCAGCCCTACGGGAGCGGGAGTGGGGGAGACCCAGTACTTC. Its protein product is CASSPTGAGVGETQYF.

V usage is TRBV7-9 and J usage is TRBJ2-3; TRBD1 might be the D (5 bases). The CDR3 is 14 residues long. V was trimmed by 1 base and J by 4 bases, leaving 9 bases between them. CDR1 and CDR2 (germline): SEHNR, FQNEAQ (reference sequence). DNA of the CDR3: TGTGCCAGCAGCTTAGAAGGGGCCTCAGATACGCAGTATTTT. Amino acid sequence: CASSLEGASDTQYF.

CDR3: CASSQSLTMGRDGELFF. Written as DNA, the CDR3 is TGTGCCAGCAGCCAAAGCTTGACGATGGGGCGAGACGGGGAGCTGTTTTTT. This sequence joins TRBV14 and TRBJ2-2; a possible D gene is TRBD1 (5 bases). The CDR3 is made up of 17 amino acids. Trimming took off 2 bases at V and 7 bases at J, with 20 bases between the two ends. Germline lookup yields CDR1 SGHDN and CDR2 FVKESK.

The genes are TRBV7-9 and TRBJ1-5; no clear D gene. V was clipped by 5 bases and J by 5 bases, with 16 bases between them. This CDR3 comprises 15 residues. The germline gives CDR1 SEHNR, CDR2 FQNEAQ (reference sequence). CDR3 DNA sequence: TGTGCCAGCAGCCCAATGGGAGGTAGGGATCAGCCCCAGCATTTT. Amino acid sequence: CASSPMGGRDQPQHF.

J is TRBJ2-1 and V is TRBV10-1; possible D gene TRBD1, 5 bases. The CDR3 covers 13 residues. Per the germline V gene, CDR1 is WNHNN and CDR2 is SYGVQD (reference sequence). V gave up 3 bases and J gave up 9 bases, with 12 bases separating them. CDR3 in amino acids: CASSEDPQGEQFF. The CDR3 nucleotides are TGCGCCAGCAGTGAAGACCCCCAGGGTGAGCAGTTCTTC.

This chain links TRBV5-1 with TRBJ2-5, with 12 bases lining up with TRBD1. With V trimmed by 0 bases and J by 5 bases, 8 bases remained unmatched. The CDR3 spans 17 residues. Per the germline V gene, CDR1 is SGHRS and CDR2 is YFSETQ. The CDR3 nucleotides read TGCGCCAGCAGCTTGGAACGGGACAGGGGGCCTCGGGAGACCCAGTACTTC. The encoded protein is CASSLERDRGPRETQYF.